The rows below give T cell receptor beta chains drawn from one sample of a study of metastatic and nonmetastatic thyroid tumors. TCRdb re-analyzed the PCR reads through MiXCR. Among approximately 22,000 clones listed, roughly a third were seen once. The sample comprised blood. These receptors were obtained from a female donor with papillary thyroid cancer or a benign thyroid nodule (not recorded which). Some clones in this sample may be carry-over from other donors' samples. Both conserved end residues are part of each CDR3. The order of the fields is V gene, J gene, D gene, clone size, CDR3 DNA, CDR3 protein. A D gene is named only where the DNA matches it firmly. Rows may omit the clone size; those that give it use once, few, many or a size class.

TRBV20-1	TRBJ1-1	NA	NA	TGCAGTGCTAATAGTTTGGGGGATAGAGCATTCTTT	CSANSLGDRAFF
TRBV30	TRBJ2-1	NA	many	TGTGCCTGGAGTGTATGGGACAATGAGCAGTTCTTC	CAWSVWDNEQFF
TRBV3-1	TRBJ2-7	NA	NA	TGTGCCAGCAGCCAAGTGACCCACGAGCAGTACTTC	CASSQVTHEQYF
TRBV19	TRBJ2-3	NA	many	TGTGCCAGTAGTATAGGGACGGAAGGTTTCCGAGATACGCAGTATTTT	CASSIGTEGFRDTQYF
TRBV20-1	TRBJ2-3	TRBD1	medium-sized	TGCAGTGCTCGACCGGGACAGAACCCAGATACGCAGTATTTT	CSARPGQNPDTQYF
TRBV30	TRBJ2-7	TRBD1	NA	TGTGCCTGGAGTGGGGGGACAGGGGTATTCTACGAGCAGTACTTC	CAWSGGTGVFYEQYF
TRBV7-9	TRBJ2-1	NA	many	TGTGCCAGCAGCTTCGACTTGAATGAGCAGTTCTTC	CASSFDLNEQFF
TRBV6-1	TRBJ2-1	NA	NA	TGTGCCAGCAGTGAAGCCCCGGTACAGATAAGCTCCTACAATGAGCAGTTCTTC	CASSEAPVQISSYNEQFF
TRBV19	TRBJ2-3	NA	NA	TGTGCCAGTAGTATAGGAAGGACGCAAAAGGCAGATACGCAGTATTTT	CASSIGRTQKADTQYF
TRBV6-1	TRBJ2-3	NA	few	TGTGCCAGCATCCGTTGGGAGGCAGATACGCAGTATTTT	CASIRWEADTQYF
TRBV5-1	TRBJ2-5	TRBD1	many	TGCGCCAGCAGTTCCGGACAGGGGCAAGAGACCCAGTACTTC	CASSSGQGQETQYF
TRBV20-1	TRBJ1-1	NA	many	TGCAGTGCCGGACGGATGAACACTGAAGCTTTCTTT	CSAGRMNTEAFF
TRBV2	TRBJ1-1	NA	few	TGTGCCAGCATCCGCGGGGGGAACACTGAAGCTTTCTTT	CASIRGGNTEAFF
TRBV6-1	TRBJ2-3	TRBD2	few	TGTGCCAGCAGTTCGTCTATCGGGGGAGGGAATACGCAGTATTTT	CASSSSIGGGNTQYF
TRBV2	TRBJ2-7	NA	medium-sized	TGTGCCAGCAGTGACGGGCGCGGGTTAACCTACGAGCAGTACTTC	CASSDGRGLTYEQYF
TRBV20-1	TRBJ1-6	NA	NA	TGCAGTGCCCCCGACGTGACAGGTGGTTCACCCCTCCACTTT	CSAPDVTGGSPLHF
TRBV30	TRBJ2-7	NA	NA	TGTGCCTGTCGGGCCAGAGGGGAAGAGCAGTACTTC	CACRARGEEQYF
TRBV30	TRBJ1-2	NA	NA	TGTGCCTGGAGTATCGGGGATGTCGTTGGCTACACCTTC	CAWSIGDVVGYTF
TRBV3-1	TRBJ2-3	TRBD2	few	TGTGCCAGCAGCCAAGATGGGGTGCCAGGACTAGCGGGGGAAGATACGCAGTATTTT	CASSQDGVPGLAGEDTQYF
TRBV18	TRBJ1-6	NA	medium-sized	TGTGCCAGCTCACCACAACCTACAGGGCGGAATTCACCCCTCCACTTT	CASSPQPTGRNSPLHF